This T cell receptor (beta chain) comes out of a study of identical twins. This clonotype was counted a few times. The length of the CDR3 is 11 residues. Germline CDR1 reads MNHNS; CDR2 reads SASEGT. V was clipped by 6 bases and J by 3 bases, with 6 bases between them. Carrying unique molecular identifiers, the cDNA also gained a universal primer site through template switching. MiXCR, run by TCRdb on the 5' RACE reads, gives a single entry per CDR3 protein. The data contain some 1,600,000 distinct CDR3 sequences, roughly a third of them singletons. The sequencing input was cord blood. The chain has TRBV6-1 and TRBJ2-7; D gene uncertain. The receptor was isolated from a newborn girl in good health. The CDR3 coding sequence is TGTGCCAGCAGATATCGCTACGAGCAGTACTTC. Protein sequence: CASRYRYEQYF.